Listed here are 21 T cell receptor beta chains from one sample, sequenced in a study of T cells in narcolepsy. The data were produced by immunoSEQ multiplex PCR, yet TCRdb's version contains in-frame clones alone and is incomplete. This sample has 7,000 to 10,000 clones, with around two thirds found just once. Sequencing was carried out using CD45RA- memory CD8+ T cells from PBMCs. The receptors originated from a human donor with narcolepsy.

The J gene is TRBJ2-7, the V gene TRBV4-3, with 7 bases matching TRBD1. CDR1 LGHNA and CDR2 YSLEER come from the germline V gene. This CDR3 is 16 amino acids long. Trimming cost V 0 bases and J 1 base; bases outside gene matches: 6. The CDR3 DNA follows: TGCGCCAGCAGCCAAGATTGGCCAGGGGGATCCTACGAGCAGTACTTC. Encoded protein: CASSQDWPGGSYEQYF.

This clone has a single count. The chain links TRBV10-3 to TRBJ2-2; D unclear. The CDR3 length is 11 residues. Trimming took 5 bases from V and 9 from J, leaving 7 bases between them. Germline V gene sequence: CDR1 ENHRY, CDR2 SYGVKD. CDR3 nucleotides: TGTGCCATCAGTTTCCAACGGGAGCTGTTTTTT. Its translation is CAISFQRELFF.

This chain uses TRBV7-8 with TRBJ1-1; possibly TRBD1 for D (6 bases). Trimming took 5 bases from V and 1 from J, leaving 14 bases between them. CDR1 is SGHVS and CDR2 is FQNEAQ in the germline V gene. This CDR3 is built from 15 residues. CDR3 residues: CASSPSKGGNTEAFF. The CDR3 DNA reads TGTGCCAGCAGCCCCTCCAAGGGGGGGAACACTGAAGCTTTCTTT.

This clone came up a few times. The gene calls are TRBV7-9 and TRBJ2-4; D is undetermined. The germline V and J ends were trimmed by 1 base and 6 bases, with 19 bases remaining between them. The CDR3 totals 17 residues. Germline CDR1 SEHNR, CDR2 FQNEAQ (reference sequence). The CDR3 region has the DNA TGTGCCAGCAGCTTAGGTGAAGCTACGGCCCGTGGAAACATTCAGTACTTC. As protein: CASSLGEATARGNIQYF.

This chain's CDR3 is CASSPLPAGGTDTQYF. The CDR3, as DNA: TGTGCCAGCAGCCCCCTGCCGGCGGGTGGCACAGATACGCAGTATTTT. V and J are TRBV7-3 and TRBJ2-3; a weak D match, TRBD2 (5 bases). The germline V gene encodes CDR1 SGHTA and CDR2 FQGTGA. Trimming stripped 5 bases from V and 1 base from J, with 16 bases between. There are 16 residues in the CDR3.

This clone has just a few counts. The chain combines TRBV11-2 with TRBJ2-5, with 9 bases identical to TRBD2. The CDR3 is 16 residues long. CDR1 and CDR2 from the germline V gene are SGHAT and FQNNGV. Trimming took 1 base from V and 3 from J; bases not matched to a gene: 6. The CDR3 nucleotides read TGTGCCAGCAGCTTAGGGGTAGCGGGGGAAGAAGAGACCCAGTACTTC. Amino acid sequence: CASSLGVAGEEETQYF.

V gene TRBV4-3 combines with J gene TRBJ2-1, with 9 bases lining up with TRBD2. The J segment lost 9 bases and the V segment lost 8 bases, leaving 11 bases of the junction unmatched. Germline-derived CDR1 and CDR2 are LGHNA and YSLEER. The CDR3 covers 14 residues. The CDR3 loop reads CASSSGGGVGEQFF. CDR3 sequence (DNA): TGCGCCAGCTCCAGCGGCGGGGGGGTTGGTGAGCAGTTCTTC.

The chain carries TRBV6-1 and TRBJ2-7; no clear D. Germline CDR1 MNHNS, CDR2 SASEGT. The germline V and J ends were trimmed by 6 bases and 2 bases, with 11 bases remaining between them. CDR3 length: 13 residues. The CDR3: CASSLTEPYEQYF. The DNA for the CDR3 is TGTGCCAGCAGCCTGACTGAGCCCTACGAGCAGTACTTC.

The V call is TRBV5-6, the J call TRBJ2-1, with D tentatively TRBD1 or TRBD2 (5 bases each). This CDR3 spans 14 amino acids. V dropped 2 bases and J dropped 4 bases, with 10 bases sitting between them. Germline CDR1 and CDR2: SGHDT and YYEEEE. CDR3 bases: TGTGCCAGCAGCTTCTCGGGACCATACAATGAGCAGTTCTTC. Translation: CASSFSGPYNEQFF.

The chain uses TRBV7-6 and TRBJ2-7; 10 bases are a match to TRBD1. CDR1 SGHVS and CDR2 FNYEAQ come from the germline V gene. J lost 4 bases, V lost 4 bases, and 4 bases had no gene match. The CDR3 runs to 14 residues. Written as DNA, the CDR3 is TGTGCCAGCAGCTCCGGGACAGGGGTTTACGAGCAGTACTTC. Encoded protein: CASSSGTGVYEQYF.

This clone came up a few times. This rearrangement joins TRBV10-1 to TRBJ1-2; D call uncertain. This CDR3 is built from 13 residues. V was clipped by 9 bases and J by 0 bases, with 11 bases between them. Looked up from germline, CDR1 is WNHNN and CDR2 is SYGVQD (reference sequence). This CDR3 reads CASLGGTNYGYTF. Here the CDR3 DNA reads TGCGCCAGTTTAGGAGGAACTAACTATGGCTACACCTTC.

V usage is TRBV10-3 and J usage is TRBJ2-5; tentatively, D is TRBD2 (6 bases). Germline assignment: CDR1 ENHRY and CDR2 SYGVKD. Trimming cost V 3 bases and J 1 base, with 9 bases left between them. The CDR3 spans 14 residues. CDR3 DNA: TGTGCCATCAGTGAAGGAGGGGCCCAAGAGACCCAGTACTTC. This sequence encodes CAISEGGAQETQYF.

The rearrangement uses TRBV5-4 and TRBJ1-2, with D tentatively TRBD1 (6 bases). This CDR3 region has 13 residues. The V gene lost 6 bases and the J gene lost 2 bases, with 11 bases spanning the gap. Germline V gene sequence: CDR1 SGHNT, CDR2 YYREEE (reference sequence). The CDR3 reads CASNEGQNYGYTF. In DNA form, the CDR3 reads TGTGCCAGCAACGAAGGACAGAACTATGGCTACACCTTC.

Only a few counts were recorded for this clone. The CDR3 spells CASGGTALSGNTIYF. The DNA for the CDR3 is TGTGCCAGCGGAGGAACTGCACTCTCTGGAAACACCATATATTTT. The V gene is TRBV9, the J gene TRBJ1-3; D is uncertain. The CDR3 length is 15 residues. Trimming pared 7 bases from V and 0 bases from J, leaving 14 bases between. Germline V CDR1 and CDR2: SGDLS, YYNGEE.

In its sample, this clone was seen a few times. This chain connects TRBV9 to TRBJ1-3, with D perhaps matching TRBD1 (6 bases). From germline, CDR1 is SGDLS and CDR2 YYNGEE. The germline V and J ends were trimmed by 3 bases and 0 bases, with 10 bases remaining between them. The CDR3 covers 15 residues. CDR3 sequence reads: CASSEGGNSGNTIYF. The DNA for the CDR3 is TGTGCCAGCAGCGAGGGGGGGAACTCTGGAAACACCATATATTTT.

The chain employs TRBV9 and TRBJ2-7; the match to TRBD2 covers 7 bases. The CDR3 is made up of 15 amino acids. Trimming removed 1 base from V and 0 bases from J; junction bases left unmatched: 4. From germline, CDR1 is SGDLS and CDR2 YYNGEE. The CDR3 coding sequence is TGTGCCAGCAGCGTAAGCGGGGTCAGCTCCTACGAGCAGTACTTC. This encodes CASSVSGVSSYEQYF. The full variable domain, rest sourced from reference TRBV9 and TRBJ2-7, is DSGVTQTPKHLITATGQRVTLRCSPRSGDLSVYWYQQSLDQGLQFLIQYYNGEERAKGNILERFSAQQFPDLHSELNLSSLELGDSALYFCASSVSGVSSYEQYFGPGTRLTVT.

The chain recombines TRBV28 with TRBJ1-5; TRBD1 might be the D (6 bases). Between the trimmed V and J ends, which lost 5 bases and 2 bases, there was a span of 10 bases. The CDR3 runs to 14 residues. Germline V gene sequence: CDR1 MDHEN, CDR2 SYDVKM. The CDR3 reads CASSGQIGNQPQHF. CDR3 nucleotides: TGTGCCAGCAGTGGACAGATTGGCAATCAGCCCCAGCATTTT. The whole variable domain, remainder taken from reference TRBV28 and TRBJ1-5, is DVKVTQSSRYLVKRTGEKVFLECVQDMDHENMFWYRQDPGLGLRLIYFSYDVKMKEKGDIPEGYSVSREKKERFSLILESASTNQTSMYLCASSGQIGNQPQHFGDGTRLSIL.

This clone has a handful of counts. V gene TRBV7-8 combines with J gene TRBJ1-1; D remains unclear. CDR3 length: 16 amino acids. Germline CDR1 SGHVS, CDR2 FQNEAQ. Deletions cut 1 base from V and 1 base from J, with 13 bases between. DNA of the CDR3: TGTGCCAGCAGCTTAGGGAGGGATCTGTGGAACACTGAAGCTTTCTTT. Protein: CASSLGRDLWNTEAFF.

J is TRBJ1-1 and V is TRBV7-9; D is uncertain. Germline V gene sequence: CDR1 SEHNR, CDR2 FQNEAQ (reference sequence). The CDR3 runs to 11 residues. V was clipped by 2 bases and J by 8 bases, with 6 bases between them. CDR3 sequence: CASSLNQEAFF. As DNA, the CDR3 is TGTGCCAGCAGCTTAAATCAGGAAGCTTTCTTT.

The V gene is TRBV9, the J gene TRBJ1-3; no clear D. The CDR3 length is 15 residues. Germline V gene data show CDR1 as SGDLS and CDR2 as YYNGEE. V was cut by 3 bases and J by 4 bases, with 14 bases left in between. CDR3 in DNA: TGTGCCAGCAGCGACCCTTCCAGGCCCGGAAACACCATATATTTT. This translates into CASSDPSRPGNTIYF.

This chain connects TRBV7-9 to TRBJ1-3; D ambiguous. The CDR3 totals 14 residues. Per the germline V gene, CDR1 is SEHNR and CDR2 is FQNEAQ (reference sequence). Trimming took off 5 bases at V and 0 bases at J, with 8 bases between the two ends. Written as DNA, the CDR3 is TGTGCCAGCAGCGTGGGCCTCTCTGGAAACACCATATATTTT. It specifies CASSVGLSGNTIYF.